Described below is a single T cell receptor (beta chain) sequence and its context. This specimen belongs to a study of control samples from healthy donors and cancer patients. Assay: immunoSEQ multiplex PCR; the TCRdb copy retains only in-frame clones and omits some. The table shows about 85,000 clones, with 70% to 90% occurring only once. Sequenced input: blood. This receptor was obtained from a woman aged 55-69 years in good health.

CDR3 in amino acids: CASSLEEPSEQYF. The CDR3 coding sequence is TGTGCCAGCAGCTTAGAGGAGCCCTCCGAGCAGTACTTC. The chain joins TRBV7-9 to TRBJ2-7; D not resolved. The germline V gene has CDR1 SEHNR and CDR2 FQNEAQ (reference sequence). The CDR3 contains 13 residues. Trimming took off 1 base at V and 6 bases at J, with 10 bases between the two ends. Complete variable domain (other parts from reference TRBV7-9 and TRBJ2-7): DTGVSQNPRHKITKRGQNVTFRCDPISEHNRLYWYRQTLGQGPEFLTYFQNEAQLEKSRLLSDRFSAERPKGSFSTLEIQRTEQGDSAMYLCASSLEEPSEQYFGPGTRLTVT.